The present entry profiles one TCR beta chain with its context. Its antigen remains unknown. The entry originates in a study of cytomegalovirus exposure and HLA in healthy donors. Overall study context: Genotyping showed around four fifths of roughly 400 donors falling in the Caucasian-associated ancestry cluster.

PCR employed 60 Vbeta and 13 Jbeta primers. Clones were sequenced by immunoSEQ multiplex PCR, and TCRdb holds only the in-frame ones, with some missing. The data show 100,000 to 150,000 clones, around 86% seen once. V was clipped by 2 bases and J by 10 bases; unmatched bases: 8. Germline V gene lookup returns CDR1 MDHEN and CDR2 SYDVKM. The CDR3 is 15 residues long. The study's findings and limits: In vitro checks showed that a few CMV-associated chains really do target CMV antigens.

The clonotype comes from a man aged 18 to 30 in good health and CMV-seronegative. The sequenced sample was PBMCs. The chain recombines TRBV28 with TRBJ1-6, with TRBD1 matching 7 bases. The CDR3 DNA sequence: TGTGCCAGCAGTTTAGACAGGGTAGGGGGGTCACCCCTCCACTTT. This encodes CASSLDRVGGSPLHF.